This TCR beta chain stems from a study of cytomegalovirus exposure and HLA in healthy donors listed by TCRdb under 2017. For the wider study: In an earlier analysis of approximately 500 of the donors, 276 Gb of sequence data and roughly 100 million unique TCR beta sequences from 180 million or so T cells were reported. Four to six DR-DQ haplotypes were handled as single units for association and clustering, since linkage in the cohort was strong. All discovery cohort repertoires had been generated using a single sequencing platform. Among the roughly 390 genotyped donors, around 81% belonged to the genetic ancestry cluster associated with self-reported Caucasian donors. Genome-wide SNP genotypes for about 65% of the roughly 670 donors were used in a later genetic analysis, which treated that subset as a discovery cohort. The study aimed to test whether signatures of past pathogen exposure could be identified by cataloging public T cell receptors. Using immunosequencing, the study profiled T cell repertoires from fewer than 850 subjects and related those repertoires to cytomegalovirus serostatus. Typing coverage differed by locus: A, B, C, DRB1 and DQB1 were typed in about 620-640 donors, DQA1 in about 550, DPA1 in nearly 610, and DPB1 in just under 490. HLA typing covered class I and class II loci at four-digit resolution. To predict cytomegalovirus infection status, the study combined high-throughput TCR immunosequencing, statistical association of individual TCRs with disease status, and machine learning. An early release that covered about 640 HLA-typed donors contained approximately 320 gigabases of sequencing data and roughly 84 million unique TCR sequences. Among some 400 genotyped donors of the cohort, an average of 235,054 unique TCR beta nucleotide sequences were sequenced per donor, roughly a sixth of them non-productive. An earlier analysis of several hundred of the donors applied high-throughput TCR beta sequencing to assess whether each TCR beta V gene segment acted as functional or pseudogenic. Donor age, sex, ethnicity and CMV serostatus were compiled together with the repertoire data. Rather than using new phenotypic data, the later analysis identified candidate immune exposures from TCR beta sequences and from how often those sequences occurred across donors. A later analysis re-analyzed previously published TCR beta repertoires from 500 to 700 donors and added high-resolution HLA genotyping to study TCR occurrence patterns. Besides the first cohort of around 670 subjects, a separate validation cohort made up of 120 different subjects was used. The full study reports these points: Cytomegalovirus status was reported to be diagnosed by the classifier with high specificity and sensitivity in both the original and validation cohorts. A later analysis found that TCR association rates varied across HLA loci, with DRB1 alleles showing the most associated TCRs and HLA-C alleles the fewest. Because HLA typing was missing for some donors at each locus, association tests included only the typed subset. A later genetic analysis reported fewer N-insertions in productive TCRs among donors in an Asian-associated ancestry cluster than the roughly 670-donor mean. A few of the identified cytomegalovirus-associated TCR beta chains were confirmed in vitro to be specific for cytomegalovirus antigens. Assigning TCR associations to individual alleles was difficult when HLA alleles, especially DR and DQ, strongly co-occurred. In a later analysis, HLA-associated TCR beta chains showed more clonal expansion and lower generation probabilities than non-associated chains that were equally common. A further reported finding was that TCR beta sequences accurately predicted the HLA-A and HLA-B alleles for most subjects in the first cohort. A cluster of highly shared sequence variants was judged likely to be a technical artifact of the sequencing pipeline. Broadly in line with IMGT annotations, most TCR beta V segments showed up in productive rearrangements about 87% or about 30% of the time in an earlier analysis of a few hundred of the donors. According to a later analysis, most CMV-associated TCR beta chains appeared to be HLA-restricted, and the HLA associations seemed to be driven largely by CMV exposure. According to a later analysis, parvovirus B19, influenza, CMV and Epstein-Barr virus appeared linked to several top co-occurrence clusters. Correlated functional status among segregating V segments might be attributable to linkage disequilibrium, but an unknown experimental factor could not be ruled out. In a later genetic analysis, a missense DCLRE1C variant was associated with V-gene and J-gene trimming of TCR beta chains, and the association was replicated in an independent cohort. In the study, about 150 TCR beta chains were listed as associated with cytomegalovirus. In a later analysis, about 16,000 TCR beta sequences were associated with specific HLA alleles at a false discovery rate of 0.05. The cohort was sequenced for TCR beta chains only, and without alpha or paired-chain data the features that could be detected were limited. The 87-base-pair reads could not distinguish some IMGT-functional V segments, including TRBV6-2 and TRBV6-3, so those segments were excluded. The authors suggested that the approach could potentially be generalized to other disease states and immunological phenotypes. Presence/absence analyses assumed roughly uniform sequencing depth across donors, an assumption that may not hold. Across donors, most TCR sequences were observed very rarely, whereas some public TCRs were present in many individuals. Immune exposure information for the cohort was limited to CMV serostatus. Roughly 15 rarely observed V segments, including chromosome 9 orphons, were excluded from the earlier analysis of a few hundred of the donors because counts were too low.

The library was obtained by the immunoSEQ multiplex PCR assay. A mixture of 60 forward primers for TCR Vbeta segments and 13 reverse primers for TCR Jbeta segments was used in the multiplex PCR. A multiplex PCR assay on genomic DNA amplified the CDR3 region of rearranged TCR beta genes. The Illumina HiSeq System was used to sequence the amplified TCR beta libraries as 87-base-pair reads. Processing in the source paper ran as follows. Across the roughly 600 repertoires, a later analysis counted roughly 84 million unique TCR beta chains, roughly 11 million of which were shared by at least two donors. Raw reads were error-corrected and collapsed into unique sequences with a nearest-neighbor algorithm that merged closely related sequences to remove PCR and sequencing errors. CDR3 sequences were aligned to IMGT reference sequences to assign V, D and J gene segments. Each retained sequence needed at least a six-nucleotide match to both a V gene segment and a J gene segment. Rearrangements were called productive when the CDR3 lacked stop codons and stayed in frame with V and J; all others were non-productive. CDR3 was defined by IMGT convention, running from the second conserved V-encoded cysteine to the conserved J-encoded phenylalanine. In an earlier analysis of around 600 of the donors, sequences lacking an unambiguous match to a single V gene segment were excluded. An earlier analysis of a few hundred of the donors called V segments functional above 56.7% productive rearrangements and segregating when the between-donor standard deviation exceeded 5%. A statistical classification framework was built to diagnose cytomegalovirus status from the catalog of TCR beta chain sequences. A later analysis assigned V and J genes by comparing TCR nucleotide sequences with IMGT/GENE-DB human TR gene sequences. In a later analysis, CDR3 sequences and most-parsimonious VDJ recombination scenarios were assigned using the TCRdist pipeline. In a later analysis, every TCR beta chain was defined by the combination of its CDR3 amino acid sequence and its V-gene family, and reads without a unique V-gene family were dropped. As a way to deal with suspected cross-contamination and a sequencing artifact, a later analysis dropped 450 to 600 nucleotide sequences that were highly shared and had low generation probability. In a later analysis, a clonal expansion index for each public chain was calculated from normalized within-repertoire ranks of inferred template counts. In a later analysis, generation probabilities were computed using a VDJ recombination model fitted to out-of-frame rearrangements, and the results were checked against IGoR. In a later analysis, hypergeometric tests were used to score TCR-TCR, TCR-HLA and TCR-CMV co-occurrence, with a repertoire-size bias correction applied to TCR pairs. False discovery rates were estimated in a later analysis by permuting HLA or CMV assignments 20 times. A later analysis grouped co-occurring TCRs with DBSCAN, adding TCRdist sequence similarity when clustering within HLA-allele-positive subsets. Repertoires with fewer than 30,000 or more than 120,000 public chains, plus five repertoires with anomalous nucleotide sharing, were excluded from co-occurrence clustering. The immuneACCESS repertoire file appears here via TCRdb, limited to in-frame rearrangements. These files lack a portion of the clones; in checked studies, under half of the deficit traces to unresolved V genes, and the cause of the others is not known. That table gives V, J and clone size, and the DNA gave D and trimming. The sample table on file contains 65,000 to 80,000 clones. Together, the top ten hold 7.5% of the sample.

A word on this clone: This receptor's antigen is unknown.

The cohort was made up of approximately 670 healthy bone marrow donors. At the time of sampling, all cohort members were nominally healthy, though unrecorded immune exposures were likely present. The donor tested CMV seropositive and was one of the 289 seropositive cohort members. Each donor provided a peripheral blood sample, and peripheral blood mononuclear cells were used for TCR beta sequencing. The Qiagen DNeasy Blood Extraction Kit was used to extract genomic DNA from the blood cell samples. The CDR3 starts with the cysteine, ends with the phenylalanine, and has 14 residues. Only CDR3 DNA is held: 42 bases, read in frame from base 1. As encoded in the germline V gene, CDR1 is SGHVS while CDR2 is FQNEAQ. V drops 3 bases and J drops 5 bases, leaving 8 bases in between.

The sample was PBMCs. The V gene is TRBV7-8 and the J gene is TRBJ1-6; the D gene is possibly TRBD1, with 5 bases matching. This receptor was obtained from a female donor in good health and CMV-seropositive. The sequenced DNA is TGTGCCAGCAGCTTTCAGGGTAATAATTCACCCCTCCACTTT. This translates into CASSFQGNNSPLHF.